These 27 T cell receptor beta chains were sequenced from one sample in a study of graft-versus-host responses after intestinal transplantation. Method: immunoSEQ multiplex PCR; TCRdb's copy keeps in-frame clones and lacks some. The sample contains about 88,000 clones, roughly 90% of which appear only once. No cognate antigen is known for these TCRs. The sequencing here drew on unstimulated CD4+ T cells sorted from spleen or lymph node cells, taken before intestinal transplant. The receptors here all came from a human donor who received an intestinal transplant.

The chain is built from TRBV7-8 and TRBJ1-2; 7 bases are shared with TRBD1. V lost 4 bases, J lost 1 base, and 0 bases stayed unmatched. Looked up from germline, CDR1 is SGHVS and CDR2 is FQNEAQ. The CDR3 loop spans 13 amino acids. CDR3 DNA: TGTGCCAGCAGCTGGGACAGTAACTATGGCTACACCTTC. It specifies CASSWDSNYGYTF.

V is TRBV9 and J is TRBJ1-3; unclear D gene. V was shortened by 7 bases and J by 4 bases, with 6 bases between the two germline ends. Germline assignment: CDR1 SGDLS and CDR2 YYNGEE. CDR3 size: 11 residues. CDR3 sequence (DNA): TGTGCCAGCCGGAGCGGAAACACCATATATTTT. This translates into CASRSGNTIYF.

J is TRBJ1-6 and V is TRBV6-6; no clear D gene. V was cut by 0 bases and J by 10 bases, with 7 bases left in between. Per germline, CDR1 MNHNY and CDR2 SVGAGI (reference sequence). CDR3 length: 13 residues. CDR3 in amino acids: CASSYSSPSPLHF. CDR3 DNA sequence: TGTGCCAGCAGTTACTCGAGTCCCTCACCCCTCCACTTT.

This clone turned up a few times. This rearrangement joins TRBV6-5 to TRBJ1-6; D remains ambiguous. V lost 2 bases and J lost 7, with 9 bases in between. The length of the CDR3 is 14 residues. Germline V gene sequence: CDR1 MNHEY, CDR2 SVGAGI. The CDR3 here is CASSYPGKNSPLHF. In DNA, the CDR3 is TGTGCCAGCAGTTACCCGGGGAAGAATTCACCCCTCCACTTT.

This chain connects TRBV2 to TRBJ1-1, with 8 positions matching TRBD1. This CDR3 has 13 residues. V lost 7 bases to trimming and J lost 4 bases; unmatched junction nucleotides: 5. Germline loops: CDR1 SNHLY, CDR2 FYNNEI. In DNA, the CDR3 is TGTGCCAGCACCGGGACAGGTGCCACTGAAGCTTTCTTT. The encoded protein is CASTGTGATEAFF. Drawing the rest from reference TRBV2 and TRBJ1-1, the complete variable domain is EPEVTQTPSHQVTQMGQEVILRCVPISNHLYFYWYRQILGQKVEFLVSFYNNEISEKSEIFDDQFSVERPDGSNFTLKIRSTKLEDSAMYFCASTGTGATEAFFGQGTRLTVV.

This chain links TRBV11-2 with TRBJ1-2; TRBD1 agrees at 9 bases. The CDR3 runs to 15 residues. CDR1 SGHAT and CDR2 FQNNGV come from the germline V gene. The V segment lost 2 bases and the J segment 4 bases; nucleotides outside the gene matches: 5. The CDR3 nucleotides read TGTGCCAGCAGCTTAAACAGGGGGCTAAGCTATGGCTACACCTTC. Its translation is CASSLNRGLSYGYTF.

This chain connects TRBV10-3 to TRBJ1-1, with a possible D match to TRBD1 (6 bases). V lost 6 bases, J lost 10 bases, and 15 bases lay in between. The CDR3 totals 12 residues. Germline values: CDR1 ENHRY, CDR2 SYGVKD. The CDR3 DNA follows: TGTGCCATCAGAGGGGGGGGACAAGGAGCTTTCTTT. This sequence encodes CAIRGGGQGAFF.

The CDR3 loop is CASSLFSKGASSGNTIYF. Here the CDR3 DNA reads TGTGCCAGCAGCTTGTTTTCGAAGGGGGCCAGCTCTGGAAACACCATATATTTT. The rearrangement links TRBV5-4 to TRBJ1-3, with TRBD1 matching over 7 bases. CDR1 is SGHNT and CDR2 is YYREEE in the germline V gene (reference sequence). The CDR3 runs 18 residues. The J segment lost 0 bases and the V segment lost 1 base, leaving 10 bases of the junction unmatched. Full variable domain (outside the CDR3, taken from reference TRBV5-4 and TRBJ1-3): ETGVTQSPTHLIKTRGQQVTLRCSSQSGHNTVSWYQQALGQGPQFIFQYYREEENGRGNFPPRFSGLQFPNYSSELNVNALELDDSALYLCASSLFSKGASSGNTIYFGEGSWLTVV.

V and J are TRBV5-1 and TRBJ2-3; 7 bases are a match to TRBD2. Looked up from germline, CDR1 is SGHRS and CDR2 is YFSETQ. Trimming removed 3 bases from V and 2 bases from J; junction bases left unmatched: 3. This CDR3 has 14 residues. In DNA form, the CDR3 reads TGCGCCAGCAGCTGGGGGGACTACACAGATACGCAGTATTTT. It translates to CASSWGDYTDTQYF.

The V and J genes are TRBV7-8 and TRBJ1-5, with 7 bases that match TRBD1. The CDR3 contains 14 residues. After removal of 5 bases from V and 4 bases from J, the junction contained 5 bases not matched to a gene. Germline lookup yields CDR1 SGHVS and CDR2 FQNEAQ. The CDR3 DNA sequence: TGTGCCAGCAGCCAGAGGACAGGTAATCAGCCCCAGCATTTT. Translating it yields CASSQRTGNQPQHF.

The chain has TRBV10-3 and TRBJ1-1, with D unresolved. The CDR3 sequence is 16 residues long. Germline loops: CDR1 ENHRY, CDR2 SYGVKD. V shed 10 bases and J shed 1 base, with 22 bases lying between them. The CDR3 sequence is CATHPGVPSGNTEAFF. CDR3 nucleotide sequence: TGTGCCACCCACCCGGGAGTCCCCTCGGGGAACACTGAAGCTTTCTTT.

CDR3 loop: CASSLSPVSNQPQHF. CDR3 in DNA: TGTGCCAGCAGCTTGTCCCCCGTGAGCAATCAGCCCCAGCATTTT. The chain combines TRBV5-6 with TRBJ1-5; the D is unclear. There are 15 residues in the CDR3. Trimming shortened V by 1 base and J by 1 base, and 9 bases separated the two germline ends. CDR1 and CDR2 from the germline V gene are SGHDT and YYEEEE.

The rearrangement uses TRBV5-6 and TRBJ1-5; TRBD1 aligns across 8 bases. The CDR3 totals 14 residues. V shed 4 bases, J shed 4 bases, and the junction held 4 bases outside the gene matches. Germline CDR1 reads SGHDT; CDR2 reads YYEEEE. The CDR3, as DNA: TGTGCCAGCAGCCGAGACAGGGGAAATCAGCCCCAGCATTTT. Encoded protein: CASSRDRGNQPQHF.

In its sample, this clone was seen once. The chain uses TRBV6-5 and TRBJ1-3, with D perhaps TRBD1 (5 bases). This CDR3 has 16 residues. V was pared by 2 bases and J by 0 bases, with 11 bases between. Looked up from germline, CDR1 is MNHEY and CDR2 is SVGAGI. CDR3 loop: CASSYNSRGSGNTIYF. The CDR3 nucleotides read TGTGCCAGCAGTTACAATTCTAGGGGCTCTGGAAACACCATATATTTT.

CDR3 residues: CASSSGQIYGYTF. CDR3 in DNA: TGTGCCAGCAGCTCGGGACAGATCTATGGCTACACCTTC. V usage is TRBV5-5 and J usage is TRBJ1-2, with TRBD1 matching over 7 bases. Trimming cost V 3 bases and J 4 bases; bases outside gene matches: 3. CDR1 SGHKS and CDR2 YYEKEE come from the germline V gene (reference sequence). CDR3 size: 13 residues.

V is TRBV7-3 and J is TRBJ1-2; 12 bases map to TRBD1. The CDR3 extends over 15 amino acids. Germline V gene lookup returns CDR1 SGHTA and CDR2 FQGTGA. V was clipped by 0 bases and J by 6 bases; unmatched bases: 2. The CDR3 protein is CASSLTGQGADGYTF. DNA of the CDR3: TGTGCCAGCAGCTTAACGGGACAGGGGGCCGATGGCTACACCTTC.

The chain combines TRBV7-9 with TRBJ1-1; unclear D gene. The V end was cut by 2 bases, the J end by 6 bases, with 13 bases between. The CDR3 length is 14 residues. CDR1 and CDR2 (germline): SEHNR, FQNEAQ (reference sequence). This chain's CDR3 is CASSLTPGGPEAFF. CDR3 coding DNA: TGTGCCAGCAGCTTAACTCCGGGAGGCCCTGAAGCTTTCTTT. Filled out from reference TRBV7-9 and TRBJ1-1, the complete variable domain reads DTGVSQNPRHKITKRGQNVTFRCDPISEHNRLYWYRQTLGQGPEFLTYFQNEAQLEKSRLLSDRFSAERPKGSFSTLEIQRTEQGDSAMYLCASSLTPGGPEAFFGQGTRLTVV.

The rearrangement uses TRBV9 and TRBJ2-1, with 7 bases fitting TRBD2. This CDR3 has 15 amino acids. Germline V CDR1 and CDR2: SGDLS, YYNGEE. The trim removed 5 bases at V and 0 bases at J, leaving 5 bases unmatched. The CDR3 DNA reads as TGTGCCAGCAGTAAGGCGGGGGTCTCCTACAATGAGCAGTTCTTC. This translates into CASSKAGVSYNEQFF.

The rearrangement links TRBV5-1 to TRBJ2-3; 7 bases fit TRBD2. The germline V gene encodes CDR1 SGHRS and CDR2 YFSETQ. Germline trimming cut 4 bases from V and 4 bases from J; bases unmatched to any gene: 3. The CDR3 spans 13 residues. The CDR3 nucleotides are TGCGCCAGCAGCGAAGCGGGGTCAGATACGCAGTATTTT. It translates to CASSEAGSDTQYF.

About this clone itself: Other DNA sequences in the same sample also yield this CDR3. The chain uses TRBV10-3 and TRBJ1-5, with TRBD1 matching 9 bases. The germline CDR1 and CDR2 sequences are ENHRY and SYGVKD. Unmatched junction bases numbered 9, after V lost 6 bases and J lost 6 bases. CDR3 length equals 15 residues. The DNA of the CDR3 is TGTGCCATCAGCCCGGGACAGGGCAATAGTCAGCCCCAGCATTTT. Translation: CAISPGQGNSQPQHF.

CDR3 sequence reads: CASSFMGQSNTEAFF. CDR3 nucleotides: TGTGCCAGCAGTTTTATGGGACAGTCGAACACTGAAGCTTTCTTT. The chain employs TRBV27 and TRBJ1-1, with TRBD1 matching 7 bases. This CDR3 has 15 residues. The junction had 5 bases not matched to a gene; V was cut back by 3 bases and J by 1 base. In germline, CDR1 is MNHEY, CDR2 SMNVEV (reference sequence).

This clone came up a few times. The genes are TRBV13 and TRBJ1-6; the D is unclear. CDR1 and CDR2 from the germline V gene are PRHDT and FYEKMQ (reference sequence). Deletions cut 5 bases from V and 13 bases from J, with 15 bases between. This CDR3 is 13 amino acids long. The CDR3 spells CASSPSDSGPLHF. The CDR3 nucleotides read TGTGCCAGCAGCCCATCCGATAGCGGGCCCCTCCACTTT.

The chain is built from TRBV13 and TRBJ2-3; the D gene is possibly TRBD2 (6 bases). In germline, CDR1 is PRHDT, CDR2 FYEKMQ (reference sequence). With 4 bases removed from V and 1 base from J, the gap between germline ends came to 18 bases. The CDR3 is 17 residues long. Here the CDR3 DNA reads TGTGCCAGCAGCTCCTATAGTGGAGGGTCCCGCACAGATACGCAGTATTTT. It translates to CASSSYSGGSRTDTQYF.

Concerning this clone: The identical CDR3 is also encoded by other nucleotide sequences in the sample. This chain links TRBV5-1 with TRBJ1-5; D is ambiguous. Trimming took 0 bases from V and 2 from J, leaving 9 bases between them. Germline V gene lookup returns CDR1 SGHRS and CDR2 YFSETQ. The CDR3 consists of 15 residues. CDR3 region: CASSLGTGGNQPQHF. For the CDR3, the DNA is TGCGCCAGCAGCTTGGGCACGGGTGGCAATCAGCCCCAGCATTTT.

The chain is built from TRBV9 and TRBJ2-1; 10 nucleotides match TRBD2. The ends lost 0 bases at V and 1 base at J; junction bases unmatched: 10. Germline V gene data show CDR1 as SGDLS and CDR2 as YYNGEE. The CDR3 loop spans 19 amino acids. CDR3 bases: TGTGCCAGCAGCGTAGGAGCGGGGGGGCCGGGGGGTTCCTACAATGAGCAGTTCTTC. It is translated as CASSVGAGGPGGSYNEQFF. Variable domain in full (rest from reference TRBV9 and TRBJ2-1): DSGVTQTPKHLITATGQRVTLRCSPRSGDLSVYWYQQSLDQGLQFLIQYYNGEERAKGNILERFSAQQFPDLHSELNLSSLELGDSALYFCASSVGAGGPGGSYNEQFFGPGTRLTVL.

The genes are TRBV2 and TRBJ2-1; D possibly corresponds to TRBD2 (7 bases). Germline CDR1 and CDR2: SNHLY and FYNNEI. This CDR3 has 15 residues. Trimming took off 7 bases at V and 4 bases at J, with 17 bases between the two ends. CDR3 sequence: CASTEGRGEYNEQFF. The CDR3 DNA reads TGTGCCAGCACCGAAGGGAGGGGGGAGTACAATGAGCAGTTCTTC.

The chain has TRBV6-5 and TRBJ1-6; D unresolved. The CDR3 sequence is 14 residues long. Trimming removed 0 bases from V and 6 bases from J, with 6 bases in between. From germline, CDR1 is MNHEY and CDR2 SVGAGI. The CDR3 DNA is TGTGCCAGCAGTTACTCGAGGTCTAATTCACCCCTCCACTTT. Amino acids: CASSYSRSNSPLHF.